This TCR beta chain was recorded in a study of T cells in Graves' hyperthyroidism and ophthalmopathy. Study-level information: The authors collected peripheral blood at initial diagnosis, before any treatment.

The CDR3 length is 16 residues. The germline V gene has CDR1 DFQATT and CDR2 SNEGSKA (reference sequence). Unmatched junction bases numbered 14, after V lost 6 bases and J lost 3 bases. This clonotype appeared a few times. From RNA transcripts, TCR beta CDR3 regions were amplified. The HTBI primer set was used in a first-round RT-PCR of the TCR CDR3. In TCRdb, the multiplex PCR reads were re-called with MiXCR into one record per CDR3 protein. The sample records some 400,000 distinct CDR3 sequences, about 20% being singletons. The sequenced material came from blood. This TCR derives from a woman between 18 and 29 years old with Graves' hyperthyroidism. The V and J genes are TRBV20-1 and TRBJ1-1, with 9 bases matching TRBD1. The CDR3 DNA follows: TGCAGTGCCCTATTGACAGGGGGTGGATTGGACACTGAAGCTTTCTTT. It specifies CSALLTGGGLDTEAFF.